The 10 T cell receptor beta chains reported below all come from one sample, sequenced in a study of early T cells in non-severe SARS-CoV-2 infection. TCRdb analysed the 5' RACE reads with MiXCR anew, one entry per CDR3 protein. The table includes 30,000 to 35,000 distinct CDR3 sequences, over 6.5% detected once. Input material: whole blood. These receptors originate from an adult who was a healthcare worker with PCR-confirmed SARS-CoV-2 infection or an uninfected control (not recorded which).

This clonotype was detected ten times or more. The chain joins TRBV12-3 or TRBV12-4 to TRBJ2-2; no clear D. The CDR3 contains 14 residues. V shed 1 base and J shed 3 bases, with 6 bases lying between them. CDR3 in DNA: TGTGCCAGCAGTTTAGTCCGGGACACCGGGGAGCTGTTTTTT. This sequence encodes CASSLVRDTGELFF.

This clonotype showed up many times. V usage is TRBV28 and J usage is TRBJ1-2; TRBD1 might be the D (5 bases). V dropped 3 bases and J dropped 7 bases, with 12 bases sitting between them. The germline V gene has CDR1 MDHEN and CDR2 SYDVKM. The CDR3 totals 13 residues. The CDR3 is CASSLSQGPGYTF. The CDR3 region has the DNA TGTGCCAGCAGTTTGAGCCAGGGTCCTGGCTACACCTTC.

Only a few counts were recorded for this clonotype. The CDR3 DNA follows: TGTGCCAGTAGTGAAGGACATCAGAGGACCGGGGAGCTGTTTTTT. Its translation is CASSEGHQRTGELFF. J is TRBJ2-2 and V is TRBV19, with a possible D match to TRBD1 (5 bases). This CDR3 has 15 residues. Germline V gene lookup returns CDR1 LNHDA and CDR2 SQIVND (reference sequence). Between the trimmed V and J ends, which lost 5 bases and 5 bases, there was a span of 15 bases. Supplemented by reference TRBV19 and TRBJ2-2, the full variable domain reads DGGITQSPKYLFRKEGQNVTLSCEQNLNHDAMYWYRQDPGQGLRLIYYSQIVNDFQKGDIAEGYSVSREKKESFPLTVTSAQKNPTAFYLCASSEGHQRTGELFFGEGSRLTVL.

This clonotype was observed a few times. This chain connects TRBV20-1 to TRBJ1-2; TRBD1 matches 9 bases. Germline V gene lookup returns CDR1 DFQATT and CDR2 SNEGSKA (reference sequence). Trimming took 3 bases from V and 5 from J; bases not matched to a gene: 10. The CDR3 totals 15 residues. CDR3 DNA sequence: TGCAGTGCTAGGGGCTTGGACAGGGGATCGTATGGCTACACCTTC. The encoded protein is CSARGLDRGSYGYTF.

Many counts were recorded for this clonotype. This chain connects TRBV19 to TRBJ2-7; 11 bases fit TRBD2. The junction had 9 bases not matched to a gene; V was cut back by 5 bases and J by 3 bases. CDR1 and CDR2 (germline): LNHDA, SQIVND (reference sequence). The CDR3 spans 16 residues. The CDR3 region has the DNA TGTGCCAGTAGTGCCATTACTAGCGGGGGACTCTACGAGCAGTACTTC. It translates to CASSAITSGGLYEQYF.

This clonotype was found many times. This rearrangement joins TRBV4-3 to TRBJ2-1; D call uncertain. Per the germline V gene, CDR1 is LGHNA and CDR2 is YSLEER. Trimming took off 5 bases at V and 10 bases at J, with 15 bases between the two ends. The CDR3 has 13 amino acids. CDR3 residues: CASSSETHLEQFF. As DNA, the CDR3 is TGCGCCAGCAGCTCCGAGACCCATTTGGAGCAGTTCTTC.

At least ten counts were recorded for this clonotype. The rearrangement links TRBV27 to TRBJ1-2, with 10 bases matching TRBD1. In germline, CDR1 is MNHEY, CDR2 SMNVEV (reference sequence). CDR3 length: 15 amino acids. The V gene end was trimmed by 4 bases and the J gene end by 1 base; junction bases not matched to a gene: 3. CDR3: CASSSGQGGNYGYTF. For the CDR3, the DNA is TGTGCCAGCAGTTCCGGACAGGGGGGTAACTATGGCTACACCTTC.

This clonotype was picked up many times. The chain employs TRBV11-2 and TRBJ1-2, with a possible D match to TRBD1 (5 bases). The V end lost 0 bases, the J end lost 6 bases, and 5 bases lay between the germline ends. The CDR3 extends over 12 amino acids. Germline lookup yields CDR1 SGHAT and CDR2 FQNNGV. DNA of the CDR3: TGTGCCAGCAGCTTAGAGGGGGATGGCTACACCTTC. Residues: CASSLEGDGYTF.

Many counts were recorded for this clonotype. This chain uses TRBV20-1 with TRBJ1-5; 8 bases map to TRBD1. With V trimmed by 5 bases and J by 8 bases, 17 bases remained unmatched. From germline, CDR1 is DFQATT and CDR2 SNEGSKA (reference sequence). CDR3 length equals 16 residues. The CDR3, as DNA: TGCAGTGCTCTGAGCGGGACAGGCCATAGTTTTAAGCCCCAGCATTTT. It codes for CSALSGTGHSFKPQHF.

This clonotype was observed many times. This chain connects TRBV2 to TRBJ2-4; 13 bases agree with TRBD2. V trimming: 4 bases; J trimming: 1 base; junction bases outside the gene matches: 10. CDR1 and CDR2 (germline): SNHLY, FYNNEI. The CDR3 covers 19 residues. The CDR3, as DNA: TGTGCCAGCAGTGGTACTAGCGGGAGGGCCCAGCGGGCCAAAAACATTCAGTACTTC. This sequence encodes CASSGTSGRAQRAKNIQYF.